The 2 T cell receptor delta chains given below trace back to one sample, sequenced in a study of gamma-delta T cells after stem cell transplantation. TCRdb reprocessed the RT-PCR reads through CATT. This repertoire shows roughly 1,400 delta-chain clones, approximately 1.9% found once; its top ten account for around a fifth. Sequencing input: gamma-delta T cells. The source is a human donor. It is not recorded whose cells these are; they may come from a transplant donor.

This clone was recorded a few times. TCRdb lists the protein of a much larger clone for this DNA, which differs at residue 10, so this is likely a read error; the protein given here is translated from the DNA itself. The V call is TRDV2, the J call TRDJ1, with D perhaps matching TRDD3 (6 bases). Trimming cost V 3 bases and J 3 bases, with 16 bases left between them. Looked up from germline, CDR1 is GEAIGNYY and CDR2 is EKD. The CDR3 runs 15 residues. The CDR3 is CACDGLGKNADKLIF. As DNA, the CDR3 is TGTGCCTGTGACGGTCTGGGGAAAAACGCCGATAAACTCATCTTT.

This clone was counted a few times. A read error is likely here: a far larger clone is one base away. Other DNA sequences in the same sample also yield this CDR3. V is TRDV1 and J is TRDJ1; TRDD3 matches 9 bases. Losses at the gene ends were 8 bases for V and 4 bases for J; bases not matched to a gene: 20. Germline-derived CDR1 and CDR2 are TSWWSYY and QGS. This CDR3 is built from 18 residues. The CDR3 protein is CALPTIPTWTGGLDKLIF. CDR3 nucleotide sequence: TGTGCTCTTCCTACTATTCCTACGTGGACTGGGGGACTCGATAAACTCATCTTT.